Following are 16 T cell receptor beta chains from one sample sequenced in a study of blood T cell repertoires in COVID-19 (dated by TCRdb to 2019 to 2021). The library was prepared using the immunoSEQ multiplex PCR assay. TCRdb retrieved this table from immuneACCESS and kept in-frame rearrangements only. Not all clones are present; in checked studies, unresolved V genes account for under half, and no reason is known for the remainder. The table for this sample lists some 300,000 clones; around 90% of them were counted only once. Approximately 2.2% of the sample belongs to the ten largest clones. Material: peripheral blood. The receptors originated from a man aged 18 to 30 with active or convalescent COVID-19.

The chain links TRBV6-5 to TRBJ1-2; 7 bases line up with TRBD1. V shed 10 bases and J 5 bases; nucleotides not matched to a gene: 7. Germline loops: CDR1 MNHEY, CDR2 SVGAGI. The CDR3 has 12 amino acids. The CDR3 DNA is TGTGCCATAGGACAGGCGAGTTATGGCTACACCTTC. Protein sequence: CAIGQASYGYTF.

This clone has only a few counts. The DNA for the CDR3 is TGTGCCAACACTGATCCCGACATTGGAAACACCATATATTTT. Its translation: CANTDPDIGNTIYF. The chain joins TRBV10-3 to TRBJ1-3; no definite D call. CDR1 and CDR2 from the germline V gene are ENHRY and SYGVKD. Between the trimmed V and J ends, which lost 10 bases and 3 bases, there was a span of 16 bases. The CDR3 sequence is 14 residues long.

V is TRBV18 and J is TRBJ1-1; D is uncertain. Germline V lookup: CDR1 KGHSH, CDR2 LQKENI. Trimming cost V 0 bases and J 3 bases, with 11 bases left between them. This CDR3 is 15 amino acids long. The CDR3 DNA sequence: TGTGCCAGCTCACCACCGACCCGGGTGGACACTGAAGCTTTCTTT. Protein product: CASSPPTRVDTEAFF.

J is TRBJ1-2 and V is TRBV6-1, with 9 bases that match TRBD1. Germline CDR1 is MNHNS and CDR2 is SASEGT. The CDR3 runs to 15 residues. V was clipped by 2 bases and J by 8 bases; unmatched bases: 9. The CDR3 DNA reads TGTGCCAGCAGTGAACCGGGACAGGGACCGCGGGGCTACACCTTC. This translates into CASSEPGQGPRGYTF.

The chain recombines TRBV6-8 with TRBJ2-5; TRBD2 might be the D (5 bases). In germline, CDR1 is MNHGY, CDR2 SAAAGT. CDR3 size: 12 residues. Trimming removed 0 bases from V and 6 bases from J, with 5 bases in between. CDR3 nucleotide sequence: TGTGCCAGCAGTTACTCCGGGAAGACCCAGTACTTC. Translated: CASSYSGKTQYF.

The V and J genes are TRBV28 and TRBJ2-7; the D is unclear. The CDR3 covers 15 residues. Trimming left V 3 bases short and J 2 bases short, with 14 bases between. Germline V gene lookup returns CDR1 MDHEN and CDR2 SYDVKM. The CDR3 loop reads CASSLVAAITYEQYF. CDR3 nucleotide sequence: TGTGCCAGCAGTTTGGTTGCGGCAATTACCTACGAGCAGTACTTC.

This sequence joins TRBV29-1 and TRBJ2-7; 10 bases line up with TRBD1. The CDR3 is 12 amino acids. The germline gives CDR1 SQVTM, CDR2 ANQGSEA. V gave up 6 bases and J gave up 8 bases; unmatched junction bases: 7. In DNA form, the CDR3 reads TGCAGCGTGCTCGGACAGGGGGTGAAGCAGTACTTC. Translated, it gives CSVLGQGVKQYF.

This chain uses TRBV27 with TRBJ2-5, with D perhaps TRBD1 (5 bases). The CDR3 contains 13 residues. CDR1 and CDR2 from the germline V gene are MNHEY and SMNVEV (reference sequence). Trimming pared 3 bases from V and 5 bases from J, leaving 10 bases between. The CDR3 here is CASSFVRAETQYF. CDR3 sequence (DNA): TGTGCCAGCAGTTTCGTCAGGGCCGAGACCCAGTACTTC.

J is TRBJ1-5 and V is TRBV2; 7 bases fit TRBD1. Germline values: CDR1 SNHLY, CDR2 FYNNEI. The CDR3 sequence is 16 residues long. V gave up 2 bases and J gave up 4 bases; unmatched junction bases: 8. The CDR3 nucleotides are TGTGCCAGCAGTGAAAGATCAGGGACAGAGAATCAGCCCCAGCATTTT. Translating it yields CASSERSGTENQPQHF.

This chain connects TRBV4-1 to TRBJ1-4; 8 bases are a match to TRBD1. The length of the CDR3 is 14 residues. Germline trimming cut 3 bases from V and 7 bases from J; bases unmatched to any gene: 4. Germline-derived CDR1 and CDR2 are MGHRA and YSYEKL. CDR3 sequence: CASSQQGAREKLFF. The CDR3 DNA is TGCGCCAGCAGCCAGCAGGGGGCTCGTGAAAAACTGTTTTTT.

About this clone itself: Different DNA sequences within this sample yield the same CDR3. The chain joins TRBV6-5 to TRBJ1-1; D remains ambiguous. Trimming stripped 6 bases from V and 3 bases from J, with 11 bases between. The V gene's germline CDR1 is MNHEY and CDR2 SVGAGI. The CDR3 length is 13 residues. The CDR3 coding sequence is TGTGCCAGCAGGCGGCGTAGAGACACTGAAGCTTTCTTT. Residues: CASRRRRDTEAFF.

The chain is built from TRBV21-1 and TRBJ2-3; the D call TRBD1 from the table was never checked on the DNA. TRBV21-1 is deemed a pseudogene. This CDR3 has 14 residues. In DNA, the CDR3 is TGTGCCAGCAGCAGCCGACAGGGCACAGATACGCAGTATTTT. Residues: CASSSRQGTDTQYF.

V usage is TRBV27 and J usage is TRBJ2-5; D not resolved. The germline gives CDR1 MNHEY, CDR2 SMNVEV (reference sequence). V lost 6 bases, J lost 3 bases, and 17 bases lay in between. This CDR3 has 15 residues. CDR3 sequence reads: CASRPTRIAKETQYF. CDR3 bases: TGTGCCAGCAGGCCGACCAGGATCGCAAAAGAGACCCAGTACTTC.

The gene calls are TRBV7-2 and TRBJ1-2; 10 nucleotides line up with TRBD1. Germline V gene lookup returns CDR1 SGHTA and CDR2 FQGNSA. This CDR3 region has 14 residues. The V segment lost 4 bases and the J segment 3 bases; nucleotides outside the gene matches: 2. CDR3 bases: TGTGCCAGCAGCTCCGGGACAGGGGACTATGGCTACACCTTC. This sequence encodes CASSSGTGDYGYTF.

This clone is a singleton in its sample. The rearrangement joins TRBV28 to TRBJ1-5; D may be TRBD1 (5 bases). The germline V gene has CDR1 MDHEN and CDR2 SYDVKM. Trimming stripped 7 bases from V and 13 bases from J, with 20 bases between. CDR3 size: 13 residues. The CDR3 loop is CASTRNAQEPQHF. The CDR3 region has the DNA TGTGCCAGCACCAGGAATGCACAGGAACCTCAGCATTTT. Full variable domain (rest looked up from reference TRBV28 and TRBJ1-5): DVKVTQSSRYLVKRTGEKVFLECVQDMDHENMFWYRQDPGLGLRLIYFSYDVKMKEKGDIPEGYSVSREKKERFSLILESASTNQTSMYLCASTRNAQEPQHFGDGTRLSIL.

Only a few counts were recorded for this clone. This chain links TRBV27 with TRBJ1-1; D unclear. The CDR3 is 14 residues long. V lost 2 bases and J lost 1, with 8 bases in between. In germline, CDR1 is MNHEY, CDR2 SMNVEV (reference sequence). The CDR3 reads CASSLTIQNTEAFF. CDR3 sequence (DNA): TGTGCCAGCAGTTTAACCATACAGAACACTGAAGCTTTCTTT.